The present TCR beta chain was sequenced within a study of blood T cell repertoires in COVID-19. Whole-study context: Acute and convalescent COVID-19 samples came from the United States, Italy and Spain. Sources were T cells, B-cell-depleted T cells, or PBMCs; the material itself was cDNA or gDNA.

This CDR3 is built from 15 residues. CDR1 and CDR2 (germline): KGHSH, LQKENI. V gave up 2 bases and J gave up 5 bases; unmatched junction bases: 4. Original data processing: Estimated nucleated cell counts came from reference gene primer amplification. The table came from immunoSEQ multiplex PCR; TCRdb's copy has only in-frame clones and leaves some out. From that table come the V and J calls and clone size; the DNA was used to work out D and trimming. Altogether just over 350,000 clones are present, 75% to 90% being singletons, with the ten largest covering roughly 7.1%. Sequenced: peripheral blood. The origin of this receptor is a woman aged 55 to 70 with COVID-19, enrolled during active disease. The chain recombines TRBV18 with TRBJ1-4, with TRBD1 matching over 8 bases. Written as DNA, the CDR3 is TGTGCCAGCTCACCAATAGACAGGGGAAATGAAAAACTGTTTTTT. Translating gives CASSPIDRGNEKLFF.